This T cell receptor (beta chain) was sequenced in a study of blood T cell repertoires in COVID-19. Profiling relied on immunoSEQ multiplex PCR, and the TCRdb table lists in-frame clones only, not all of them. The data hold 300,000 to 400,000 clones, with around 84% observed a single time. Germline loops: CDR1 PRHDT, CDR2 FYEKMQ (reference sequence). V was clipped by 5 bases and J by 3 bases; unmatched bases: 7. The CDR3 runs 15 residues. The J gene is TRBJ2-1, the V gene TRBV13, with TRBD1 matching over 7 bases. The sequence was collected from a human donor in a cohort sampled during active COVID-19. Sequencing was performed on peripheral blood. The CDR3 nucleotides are TGTGCCAGCAGCCAACCCGGGACAGACTACAATGAGCAGTTCTTC. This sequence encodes CASSQPGTDYNEQFF.